The 8 T cell receptor beta chains presented below share a single source sample, sequenced in a study of HIV-infected patients and healthy controls. Alpha and beta constant-region primers primed reverse transcription of around 550 ng RNA. Separate chain-specific third strand synthesis with multiplexing indices produced the alpha and beta libraries. One entry per CDR3 protein, called by TCRdb with MiXCR from the 5' RACE reads. The table includes more than 15,000 distinct CDR3 sequences, under 9.5% detected once. Roughly three months, about 14 weeks, into antiretroviral therapy, follow-up blood was collected. The repertoire came from unfractionated whole blood and reflected all unsorted peripheral T cells. The sequences come from blood, collected during antiretroviral therapy. Receptor source: an adult with HIV infection.

This clonotype appeared many times. CDR3: CASSWMTGQGYEQYF. CDR3 bases: TGTGCCAGCAGCTGGATGACGGGACAGGGTTACGAGCAGTACTTC. The V and J genes are TRBV7-8 and TRBJ2-7, with TRBD1 identical over 9 bases. V lost 4 bases, J lost 4 bases, and 8 bases stayed unmatched. There are 15 residues in the CDR3. CDR1 SGHVS and CDR2 FQNEAQ come from the germline V gene.

This clonotype was recorded many times. The chain carries TRBV7-9 and TRBJ2-2; D gene ambiguous. CDR3 length equals 14 residues. Trimming removed 1 base from V and 1 base from J, with 4 bases in between. CDR1 is SEHNR and CDR2 is FQNEAQ in the germline V gene (reference sequence). CDR3 bases: TGTGCCAGCAGCTTAGATATGAACACCGGGGAGCTGTTTTTT. This translates into CASSLDMNTGELFF.

The table lists this clonotype with many counts. The chain couples TRBV7-2 to TRBJ2-7, with D maybe TRBD1 (5 bases). Germline CDR1 reads SGHTA; CDR2 reads FQGNSA. The CDR3 length is 16 residues. Trimming cost V 2 bases and J 7 bases, with 21 bases left between them. CDR3: CASSLPGHPAVSEQYF. In DNA form, the CDR3 reads TGTGCCAGCAGCTTACCAGGACACCCGGCAGTGTCGGAGCAGTACTTC.

This clonotype was seen at least ten times. The rearrangement links TRBV15 to TRBJ2-2, with D maybe TRBD2 (5 bases). Germline V gene sequence: CDR1 LNHNV, CDR2 YYDKDF (reference sequence). The CDR3 consists of 15 residues. Between the trimmed V and J ends, which lost 1 base and 2 bases, there was a span of 8 bases. The CDR3 reads CATSRVSSNTGELFF. CDR3 bases: TGTGCCACCAGCAGAGTTTCTAGCAACACCGGGGAGCTGTTTTTT.

This clonotype showed up many times. The genes are TRBV29-1 and TRBJ2-7; 12 nucleotides align to TRBD1. The CDR3 runs 14 residues. V was pared by 4 bases and J by 2 bases, with 3 bases of the junction left unmatched. The germline gives CDR1 SQVTM, CDR2 ANQGSEA. The CDR3 DNA reads as TGCAGCGTTGTTGGGGACAGGGGGCCCTACGAGCAGTACTTC. Translated, it gives CSVVGDRGPYEQYF.

This clonotype was seen ten or more times. The chain employs TRBV6-1 and TRBJ1-5; 9 bases agree with TRBD1. J gave up 3 bases and V 6 bases, and 9 bases lay outside the gene matches. The CDR3 consists of 16 residues. CDR1 and CDR2 from the germline V gene are MNHNS and SASEGT. DNA for the CDR3: TGTGCCAGCAGATTGACAGGGGGGTATTCCAATCAGCCCCAGCATTTT. Translating gives CASRLTGGYSNQPQHF.

This clonotype was picked up a small number of times. The chain carries TRBV18 and TRBJ2-5; TRBD1 aligns across 7 bases. The CDR3 is made up of 13 amino acids. V was clipped by 4 bases and J by 4 bases; unmatched bases: 3. The germline CDR1 and CDR2 sequences are KGHSH and LQKENI. CDR3 sequence (DNA): TGTGCCAGCTCACGACAGGGAAGAGAGACCCAGTACTTC. This translates into CASSRQGRETQYF.

The CDR3 bases are TGTGCCAGTAGTAGTCTATTGGACACTGAAGCTTTCTTT. It encodes CASSSLLDTEAFF. The chain is built from TRBV19 and TRBJ1-1; D gene uncertain. Germline CDR1 reads LNHDA; CDR2 reads SQIVND (reference sequence). CDR3 length: 13 amino acids. V lost 4 bases and J lost 3, with 9 bases in between.